This T cell receptor beta chain was identified during a study of cytomegalovirus exposure and HLA in healthy donors. Study conclusions and caveats: Several of the most significant clusters appeared, in a later analysis, to be linked to common viral pathogens. Most TCR beta V segments were productive about 90% or about 30% of the time in an earlier analysis. In the analysis, some V segments, TRBV6-2 and TRBV6-3 included, were excluded as indistinguishable.

With 60 Vbeta and 13 Jbeta primers, the PCR was carried out. Sequenced by immunoSEQ multiplex PCR; TCRdb stores in-frame clones only, minus some. The sample contains 140,000 to 150,000 clones, around 75% of which appear only once. As to this clone: The target antigen is unknown.

After removal of 5 bases from V and 1 base from J, the junction contained 7 bases not matched to a gene. The length of the CDR3 is 15 residues. Germline V gene sequence: CDR1 LNHDA, CDR2 SQIVND (reference sequence). The sequence derives from a man aged 25 to 40 in good health and CMV-seronegative. The J gene is TRBJ1-1, the V gene TRBV19, with 7 positions matching TRBD1. Sequenced input: PBMCs. Here the CDR3 reads CASSALRQGNTEAFF. Written as DNA, the CDR3 is TGTGCCAGTAGTGCCCTCAGACAGGGGAACACTGAAGCTTTCTTT.